Below are 28 T cell receptor beta chains sequenced from a single sample in a study of cytomegalovirus exposure and HLA in healthy donors. A multiplex PCR was run with 60 Vbeta primers and 13 Jbeta primers. Assay: immunoSEQ multiplex PCR; the TCRdb copy retains only in-frame clones and omits some. The data show around 210,000 clones, approximately 84% seen once. Sequenced sample: PBMCs. The receptors derive from a girl under 10 years old in good health and CMV-seronegative.

Points on this clone: At one boundary the junction diverges from the germline segment, which might be a read error. The identical CDR3 is also encoded by other nucleotide sequences in the sample. V and J are TRBV5-1 and TRBJ1-4; TRBD1 is a possible D gene (5 bases). Germline V gene data show CDR1 as SGHRS and CDR2 as YFSETQ. This CDR3 spans 16 amino acids. Written as DNA, the CDR3 is TGCGCCAGCAGCCCGGGGGGTTCGGCAACTAATGAAAAGCTGTTTTTT. Translated, it gives CASSPGGSATNEKLFF.

This clone was seen more than once but under ten times. The chain is built from TRBV18 and TRBJ1-6; 9 bases match TRBD1. Germline V gives CDR1 KGHSH, CDR2 LQKENI. This CDR3 has 14 amino acids. The junction had 0 bases not matched to a gene; V was cut back by 4 bases and J by 5 bases. This CDR3 is CASSRDRDNSPLHF. CDR3 sequence (DNA): TGTGCCAGCTCACGGGACAGGGATAATTCACCCCTCCACTTT. Complete variable domain (other parts from reference TRBV18 and TRBJ1-6): NAGVMQNPRHLVRRRGQEARLRCSPMKGHSHVYWYRQLPEEGLKFMVYLQKENIIDESGMPKERFSAEFPKEGPSILRIQQVVRGDSAAYFCASSRDRDNSPLHFGNGTRLTVT.

The V and J genes are TRBV5-1 and TRBJ2-7; the D is unclear. Germline CDR1 is SGHRS and CDR2 is YFSETQ. This CDR3 spans 13 amino acids. The germline V and J ends were trimmed by 3 bases and 3 bases, with 10 bases remaining between them. CDR3 nucleotide sequence: TGCGCCAGCAGCTCCGGGTTCTTCTACGAGCAGTACTTC. This translates into CASSSGFFYEQYF.

The chain links TRBV19 to TRBJ2-7, with TRBD1 as a possible D gene (6 bases). V dropped 10 bases and J dropped 2 bases, with 12 bases sitting between them. Germline V gives CDR1 LNHDA, CDR2 SQIVND (reference sequence). The CDR3 spans 12 residues. CDR3 sequence: CATTGSTYEQYF. The CDR3 coding sequence is TGTGCCACCACAGGGAGTACCTACGAGCAGTACTTC.

This sequence joins TRBV30 and TRBJ2-4; 9 positions match TRBD1. Germline-derived CDR1 and CDR2 are GTSNPN and SVGIG (reference sequence). The CDR3 sequence is 18 residues long. Unmatched junction bases numbered 11, after V lost 2 bases and J lost 0 bases. The DNA for the CDR3 is TGTGCCTGGAGTCCAACAGGGGGCGGAGGTCTAGCCAAAAACATTCAGTACTTC. As protein: CAWSPTGGGGLAKNIQYF.

This clone was detected only a few times. This chain links TRBV11-2 with TRBJ2-1; D unclear. CDR3 length: 15 residues. Germline lookup yields CDR1 SGHAT and CDR2 FQNNGV. Between the trimmed V and J ends, which lost 3 bases and 0 bases, there was a span of 9 bases. Here the CDR3 DNA reads TGTGCCAGCAGCTTGAGCCTAAACTCCTACAATGAGCAGTTCTTC. Its protein is CASSLSLNSYNEQFF.

This chain connects TRBV29-1 to TRBJ1-2; 7 nucleotides line up with TRBD1. The CDR3 extends over 9 amino acids. CDR1 is SQVTM and CDR2 is ANQGSEA in the germline V gene. Trimming at V came to 7 bases and at J to 9 bases, leaving 2 bases not matched to a gene. CDR3 coding DNA: TGCAGCGCGACAGGGTGCTACACCTTC. It translates to CSATGCYTF.

The chain has TRBV19 and TRBJ1-2, with 8 bases identical to TRBD1. J gave up 5 bases and V 6 bases, and 14 bases lay outside the gene matches. The germline gives CDR1 LNHDA, CDR2 SQIVND (reference sequence). This CDR3 comprises 16 residues. This CDR3 is CASRTPRQGRKYGYTF. The CDR3 bases are TGTGCCAGTAGGACCCCACGACAGGGGAGGAAATATGGCTACACCTTC.

The chain is built from TRBV5-4 and TRBJ2-1; TRBD2 matches at 9 bases. This CDR3 has 16 amino acids. Germline lookup yields CDR1 SGHNT and CDR2 YYREEE (reference sequence). The junction had 9 bases not matched to a gene; V was cut back by 0 bases and J by 8 bases. The CDR3 loop reads CASSLEVAGASDEQFF. The CDR3 DNA is TGTGCCAGCAGCTTGGAGGTAGCGGGAGCCTCCGATGAGCAGTTCTTC.

The genes are TRBV6-5 and TRBJ2-1; 11 bases fit TRBD2. Trimming removed 4 bases from V and 2 bases from J; junction bases left unmatched: 4. CDR1 and CDR2 (germline): MNHEY, SVGAGI. This CDR3 region has 16 residues. The CDR3 DNA is TGTGCCAGCAGTTCCCTTAGCGGGAGGGCCTACAATGAGCAGTTCTTC. This encodes CASSSLSGRAYNEQFF.

V and J are TRBV2 and TRBJ2-1; 9 nucleotides agree with TRBD2. The CDR3 loop spans 15 amino acids. Trimming removed 6 bases from V and 2 bases from J; junction bases left unmatched: 5. Germline CDR1 is SNHLY and CDR2 is FYNNEI. Here the CDR3 reads CASSATSGTYNEQFF. CDR3 DNA sequence: TGTGCCAGCAGCGCGACTAGCGGAACCTACAATGAGCAGTTCTTC.

J is TRBJ1-3 and V is TRBV11-2, with D unresolved. The V and J ends lost 0 bases and 6 bases respectively, with 6 bases between them. Germline V gene sequence: CDR1 SGHAT, CDR2 FQNNGV. CDR3 length equals 13 residues. The DNA of the CDR3 is TGTGCCAGCAGCTTAGAGCTGGCAAACACCATATATTTT. Translated, it gives CASSLELANTIYF.

The chain couples TRBV5-6 to TRBJ2-7; D remains ambiguous. The germline V gene encodes CDR1 SGHDT and CDR2 YYEEEE. The V gene lost 5 bases and the J gene lost 3 bases, with 18 bases spanning the gap. This CDR3 region has 15 residues. The CDR3 is CASSPTYSHLYEQYF. The CDR3 DNA is TGTGCCAGCAGTCCTACCTACAGTCATCTCTACGAGCAGTACTTC.

The gene calls are TRBV6-1 and TRBJ1-2; TRBD1 might be the D (5 bases). CDR3 length: 13 amino acids. V was pared by 4 bases and J by 6 bases, with 12 bases between. Germline lookup yields CDR1 MNHNS and CDR2 SASEGT. Here the CDR3 DNA reads TGTGCCAGCAGTGTCCAGGGCGGGGATGGCTACACCTTC. Translated: CASSVQGGDGYTF.

The chain is built from TRBV19 and TRBJ1-5; perhaps TRBD1 as D (6 bases). The CDR3 runs to 14 residues. CDR1 is LNHDA and CDR2 is SQIVND in the germline V gene (reference sequence). The V gene lost 4 bases and the J gene lost 7 bases, with 14 bases spanning the gap. The CDR3 region has the DNA TGTGCCAGTAGTACCGGGGGGCGCGGGCAGCCCCAGCATTTT. This codes for CASSTGGRGQPQHF.

In this sample, this clone turned up a few times. The chain recombines TRBV25-1 with TRBJ1-1, with a weak D call TRBD1 (5 bases). Looked up from germline, CDR1 is MGHDK and CDR2 is SYGVNS. V lost 5 bases and J lost 5, with 15 bases in between. CDR3 length equals 14 residues. DNA for the CDR3: TGTGCCAGCAGTAGTAGGGGAGGGATTACTGAAGCTTTCTTT. Its protein is CASSSRGGITEAFF.

CDR3 loop: CASTPDRNGNQPQHF. CDR3 coding DNA: TGTGCCAGCACGCCTGACAGGAATGGGAATCAGCCCCAGCATTTT. V usage is TRBV6-5 and J usage is TRBJ1-5; tentatively, D is TRBD1 (6 bases). Germline V gives CDR1 MNHEY, CDR2 SVGAGI. Trimming cost V 7 bases and J 4 bases, with 17 bases left between them. The CDR3 runs to 15 residues.

The chain recombines TRBV30 with TRBJ1-2, with D unclear. The CDR3 runs to 13 residues. CDR1 and CDR2 (germline): GTSNPN, SVGIG (reference sequence). Trimming took off 0 bases at V and 1 base at J, with 6 bases between the two ends. The CDR3 nucleotides are TGTGCCTGGAGTGTACGGGTTAACTATGGCTACACCTTC. Its translation: CAWSVRVNYGYTF.

The chain joins TRBV19 to TRBJ2-3; TRBD2 aligns across 11 bases. After removal of 4 bases from V and 2 bases from J, the junction contained 5 bases not matched to a gene. The CDR3 spans 16 residues. The germline gives CDR1 LNHDA, CDR2 SQIVND (reference sequence). In DNA, the CDR3 is TGTGCCAGTAGTACGGGACTAGCGGTTCCCACAGATACGCAGTATTTT. Translation gives CASSTGLAVPTDTQYF.

The chain employs TRBV7-2 and TRBJ1-2; TRBD1 is a possible D gene (5 bases). CDR1 and CDR2 (germline): SGHTA, FQGNSA. Trimming stripped 2 bases from V and 3 bases from J, with 10 bases between. The CDR3 consists of 14 residues. DNA of the CDR3: TGTGCCAGCAGCTTACGGCAGGGTGACTATGGCTACACCTTC. This sequence encodes CASSLRQGDYGYTF.

This chain joins TRBV19 and TRBJ1-1; the match to TRBD1 covers 11 bases. The germline V gene has CDR1 LNHDA and CDR2 SQIVND (reference sequence). The CDR3 is 16 residues long. The J segment lost 4 bases and the V segment lost 4 bases, leaving 8 bases of the junction unmatched. The CDR3 bases are TGTGCCAGTAGTAATGGGCGGGGGACAGGGGGCACTGAAGCTTTCTTT. It specifies CASSNGRGTGGTEAFF.

This sequence joins TRBV19 and TRBJ2-1; D unresolved. The CDR3 is made up of 15 amino acids. With 2 bases removed from V and 0 bases from J, the gap between germline ends came to 8 bases. The germline V gene encodes CDR1 LNHDA and CDR2 SQIVND (reference sequence). The CDR3 is CASSITVSSYNEQFF. The CDR3 DNA sequence: TGTGCCAGTAGTATAACAGTCAGCTCCTACAATGAGCAGTTCTTC.

This clone was seen only once. V is TRBV30 and J is TRBJ2-1; D uncertain. Germline V gives CDR1 GTSNPN, CDR2 SVGIG (reference sequence). V lost 2 bases to trimming and J lost 9 bases, with 11 bases between them. This CDR3 contains 12 residues. CDR3: CAWSFAGGEQFF. CDR3 nucleotide sequence: TGTGCCTGGAGTTTTGCCGGCGGTGAGCAGTTCTTC.

The rearrangement uses TRBV6-5 and TRBJ2-1, with D possibly matching TRBD1 (6 bases). There are 16 residues in the CDR3. CDR1 is MNHEY and CDR2 is SVGAGI in the germline V gene. The V end was cut by 2 bases, the J end by 1 base, with 12 bases between. Here the CDR3 reads CASSYKTGWSYNEQFF. The DNA for the CDR3 is TGTGCCAGCAGTTACAAGACAGGTTGGTCCTACAATGAGCAGTTCTTC.

This chain joins TRBV6-5 and TRBJ1-2, with D unresolved. CDR1 is MNHEY and CDR2 is SVGAGI in the germline V gene. The CDR3 totals 15 residues. V was trimmed by 2 bases and J by 5 bases, leaving 15 bases between them. The CDR3: CASSYLPTPGYGYTF. The CDR3 region has the DNA TGTGCCAGCAGTTACCTACCCACACCGGGGTATGGCTACACCTTC.

The J gene is TRBJ2-4, the V gene TRBV30; tentative D call: TRBD2 (5 bases). The V end lost 1 base, the J end lost 3 bases, and 7 bases lay between the germline ends. In germline, CDR1 is GTSNPN, CDR2 SVGIG (reference sequence). The CDR3 contains 13 residues. Here the CDR3 DNA reads TGTGCCTGGAGTGGGGGAGTCAAAAACATTCAGTACTTC. Amino acid sequence: CAWSGGVKNIQYF.

This clone appeared once. This chain connects TRBV13 to TRBJ2-3, with 9 bases fitting TRBD2. V lost 6 bases, J lost 4 bases, and 11 bases stayed unmatched. The CDR3 extends over 16 amino acids. The germline V gene has CDR1 PRHDT and CDR2 FYEKMQ (reference sequence). CDR3 in amino acids: CASRAFSGGSPDTQYF. The DNA for the CDR3 is TGTGCCAGCAGGGCATTTAGCGGGGGATCTCCAGATACGCAGTATTTT.

The genes are TRBV5-8 and TRBJ2-3, with 7 bases that match TRBD2. Germline V gene data show CDR1 as SGHTS and CDR2 as YDEGEE. The length of the CDR3 is 15 residues. The junction had 3 bases not matched to a gene; V was cut back by 0 bases and J by 2 bases. CDR3 sequence reads: CASSLASGTTDTQYF. CDR3 coding DNA: TGTGCCAGCAGCTTGGCCAGCGGGACCACAGATACGCAGTATTTT.